The sequence of this T cell receptor beta chain was determined in a study of immune evolution from preneoplasia to lung adenocarcinoma. This CDR3 is 19 amino acids long. Trimming removed 3 bases from V and 3 bases from J; junction bases left unmatched: 8. Per the germline V gene, CDR1 is MGHRA and CDR2 is YSYEKL. Sequenced by immunoSEQ multiplex PCR; TCRdb stores in-frame clones only, minus some. The table records some 4,000 clones, 88% of them present only once. The chain recombines TRBV4-1 with TRBJ2-1; 16 nucleotides align to TRBD2. The sequence came from a person aged 60-80 years with lung adenocarcinoma. The sequencing sample was made of FFPE lung adenocarcinoma in situ tissue. CDR3 nucleotide sequence: TGCGCCAGCAGCCACCCGGGACTAGCGGGGGGGCCCGACTACAATGAGCAGTTCTTC. This sequence encodes CASSHPGLAGGPDYNEQFF.